This record looks at one T cell receptor beta chain sequence and its context. Antigen: not known. Germline V CDR1 and CDR2: GTSNPN, SVGIG (reference sequence). Trimming stripped 3 bases from V and 5 bases from J, with 11 bases between. There are 14 residues in the CDR3. This record belongs to a study of shared clonotypes between healthy human individuals. Study-wide results and caveats: In general, naive subsets displayed greater estimated richness than memory subsets did.

The material for each subset, its genomic DNA, was split evenly across several immunoSEQ plates. Produced via immunoSEQ multiplex PCR; TCRdb's table is partial and in-frame only. Of millions of clones in the sample, 85% to 95% were seen once. Splitting the CD4+ cells yielded a CD45RA+ naive subset and a CD45RA-negative memory subset. Source material: naive CD4+ T cells sorted from blood. Subset of the sample: CD45RA+ positively selected. This chain uses TRBV30 with TRBJ1-6; no definite D call. This TCR came from a man between 18 and 29 years old in good health. CDR3 nucleotides: TGTGCCTGGAGAAACCTTAGAAATAATTCACCCCTCCACTTT. This sequence encodes CAWRNLRNNSPLHF.